The entry below describes one TCR beta chain. Its cognate antigen is unknown. V lost 6 bases and J 1 base, leaving 15 bases between the germline ends. This CDR3 comprises 15 residues. CDR1 is SNHLY and CDR2 is FYNNEI in the germline V gene. This sample stems from a study of cytomegalovirus exposure and HLA in healthy donors. Study information: There were over 350 genotyped donors. Of these, roughly 84% fell in the genetic ancestry cluster associated with self-reported Caucasian donors. General observations from the study: The availability of immune exposure information extended only to CMV serostatus. The classifier, whose performance was assessed in both the original and validation cohorts, reportedly diagnosed cytomegalovirus status with high specificity and sensitivity.

PCR amplification relied on 60 Vbeta primers (plus 13 Jbeta primers). In the original workflow: In a later analysis, around 10 million of 65 million to 90 million unique beta chains occurred in at least two donors. Here immunoSEQ multiplex PCR was the method, and the copy in TCRdb shows in-frame clones only, minus some. V and J calls and clone size are as listed in that table; D and trimming were resolved from the DNA. The table records nearly 110,000 clones, under 80% of them present only once. The chain links TRBV2 to TRBJ1-1, with D hard to call. Material: PBMCs. The TCR sequence derives from a woman in her fifties or sixties in good health and CMV-seropositive. The CDR3 region is CASRTILTSNTEAFF. CDR3 DNA: TGTGCCAGCAGGACAATCTTAACATCGAACACTGAAGCTTTCTTT.